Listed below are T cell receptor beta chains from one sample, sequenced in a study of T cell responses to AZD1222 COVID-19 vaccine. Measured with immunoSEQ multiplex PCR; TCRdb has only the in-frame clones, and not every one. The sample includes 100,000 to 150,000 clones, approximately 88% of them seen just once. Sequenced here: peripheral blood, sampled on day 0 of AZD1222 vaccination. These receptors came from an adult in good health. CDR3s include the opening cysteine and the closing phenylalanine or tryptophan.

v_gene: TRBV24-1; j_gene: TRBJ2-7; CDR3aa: CATSERPRGGPWGAEQYF
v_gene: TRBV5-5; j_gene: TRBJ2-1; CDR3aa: CASSLQGGSYNEQFF
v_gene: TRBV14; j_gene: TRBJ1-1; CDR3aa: CASSQVPPKTATEAFF
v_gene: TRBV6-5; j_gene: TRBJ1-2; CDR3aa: CASGGQAIYTF
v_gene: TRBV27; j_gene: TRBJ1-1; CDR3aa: CASSLYSGVGTARAFF
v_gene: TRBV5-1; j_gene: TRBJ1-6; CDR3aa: CASSLADRFPPLHF
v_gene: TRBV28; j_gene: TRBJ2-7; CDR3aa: CASSSHEQYF
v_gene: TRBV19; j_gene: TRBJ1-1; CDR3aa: CASSTGSSNTEAFF
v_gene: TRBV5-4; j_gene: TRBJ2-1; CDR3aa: CASSDGWGLINEQFF
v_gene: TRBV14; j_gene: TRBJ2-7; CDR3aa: CASSPSEGTGRLRTYEQYF
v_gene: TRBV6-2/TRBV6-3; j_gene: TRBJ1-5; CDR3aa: CASSYRQNDWNQPQHF
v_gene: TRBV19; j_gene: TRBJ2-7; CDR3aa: CASTPPLTYEQYF
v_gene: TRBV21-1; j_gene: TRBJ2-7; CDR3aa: CASPRGANSYEQYF
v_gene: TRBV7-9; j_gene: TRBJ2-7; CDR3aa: CASSPFRDRAYEQYF
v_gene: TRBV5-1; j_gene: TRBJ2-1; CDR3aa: CASSLSSLTGDDPYNEQFF
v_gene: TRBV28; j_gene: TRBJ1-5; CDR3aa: CASEGQYSNQPQHF
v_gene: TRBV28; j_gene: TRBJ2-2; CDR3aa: CASSYPGQGVNTGELFF
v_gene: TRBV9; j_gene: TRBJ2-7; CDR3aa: CASSAVDGTSGYEQYF
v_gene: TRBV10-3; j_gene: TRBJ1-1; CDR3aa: CAISGKEGQSDTEAFF
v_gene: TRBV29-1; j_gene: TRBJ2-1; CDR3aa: CSVEGGLAGGRWSEQFF
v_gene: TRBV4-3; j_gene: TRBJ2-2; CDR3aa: CASSQDAAGARSGELFF
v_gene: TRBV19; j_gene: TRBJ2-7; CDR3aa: CASSIGSYEQYF
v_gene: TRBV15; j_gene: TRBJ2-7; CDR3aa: CATSKSDRGSYEQYF
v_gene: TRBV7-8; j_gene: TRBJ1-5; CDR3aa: CASSLTPRGSNQPQHF
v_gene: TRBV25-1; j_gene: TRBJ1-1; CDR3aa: CASSPPAGQGRAEAFF
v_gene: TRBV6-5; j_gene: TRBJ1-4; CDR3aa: CASSHTAPEEKLFF
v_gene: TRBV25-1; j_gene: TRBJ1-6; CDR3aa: CASSAIDRDNSPLHF
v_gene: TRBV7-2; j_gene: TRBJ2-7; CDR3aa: CASSLNGWDYLYEQYF
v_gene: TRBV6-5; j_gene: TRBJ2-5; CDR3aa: CASSYSTGQETQYF
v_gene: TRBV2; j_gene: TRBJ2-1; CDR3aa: CASSPKTTGYNEQFF
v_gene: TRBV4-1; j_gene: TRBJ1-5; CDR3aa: CASSQDGGLGNQPQHF
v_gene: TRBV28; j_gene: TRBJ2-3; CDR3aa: CASPPGTSGRDTQYF
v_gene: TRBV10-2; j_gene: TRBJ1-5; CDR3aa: CASSGGVGQPQHF
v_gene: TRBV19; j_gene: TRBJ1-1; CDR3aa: CASTRDRANTEAFF